Shown below are 22 T cell receptor beta chains from a single sample sequenced in a study of T cells in Graves' hyperthyroidism and ophthalmopathy. RNA transcripts yielded amplified TCR beta CDR3 regions. HTBI primers drove first-round RT-PCR of the TCR CDR3. One entry per CDR3 protein, called by TCRdb with MiXCR from the multiplex PCR reads. The sample contains fewer than 750,000 distinct CDR3 sequences, roughly 14% of which appear only once. Material for sequencing was blood. Receptors were obtained from a woman aged 40 to 50 with Graves' ophthalmopathy.

The chain carries TRBV6-1 and TRBJ1-5; D is undetermined. CDR3 length: 9 amino acids. V lost 8 bases to trimming and J lost 9 bases, with 5 bases between them. Germline V gives CDR1 MNHNS, CDR2 SASEGT. The CDR3 region is CASEPPQHF. The CDR3 DNA reads TGTGCCAGCGAGCCGCCCCAGCATTTT.

This clonotype came up many times. V gene TRBV6-5 combines with J gene TRBJ2-2, with 7 bases lining up with TRBD1. This CDR3 has 16 residues. The V gene's germline CDR1 is MNHEY and CDR2 SVGAGI. J lost 5 bases, V lost 0 bases, and 6 bases had no gene match. The CDR3 sequence is CASSYSMDRTTGELFF. In nucleotides, the CDR3 is TGTGCCAGCAGTTACTCGATGGACAGGACGACCGGGGAGCTGTTTTTT.

This clonotype was counted only a few times. The V and J genes are TRBV4-3 and TRBJ1-6; 7 bases are a match to TRBD1. The CDR3 is 18 amino acids. Trimming removed 0 bases from V and 1 base from J; junction bases left unmatched: 6. Germline V gene data show CDR1 as LGHNA and CDR2 as YSLEER. The CDR3 DNA is TGCGCCAGCAGCCAAGATATAAGGGGGCGATCCTATAATTCACCCCTCCACTTT. It is translated as CASSQDIRGRSYNSPLHF.

At least ten counts were recorded for this clonotype. V and J are TRBV28 and TRBJ1-1; D possibly corresponds to TRBD1 (5 bases). The CDR3 runs 15 residues. The V gene lost 10 bases and the J gene lost 0 bases, with 18 bases spanning the gap. CDR1 is MDHEN, CDR2 SYDVKM, per germline. In DNA, the CDR3 is TGTGCCACCAATTTCAGGGCTGGCATGAACACTGAAGCTTTCTTT. Translated: CATNFRAGMNTEAFF. The whole variable domain, filled in from reference TRBV28 and TRBJ1-1, reads DVKVTQSSRYLVKRTGEKVFLECVQDMDHENMFWYRQDPGLGLRLIYFSYDVKMKEKGDIPEGYSVSREKKERFSLILESASTNQTSMYLCATNFRAGMNTEAFFGQGTRLTVV.

Ten or more counts support this clonotype. V and J are TRBV30 and TRBJ1-1; 8 bases line up with TRBD1. The CDR3 sequence is 20 residues long. V lost 0 bases, J lost 0 bases, and 18 bases stayed unmatched. CDR1 and CDR2 from the germline V gene are GTSNPN and SVGIG (reference sequence). As DNA, the CDR3 is TGTGCCTGGAGTGTACGCGGTGCACGGTGGATGGGACAGGTGAACACTGAAGCTTTCTTT. This codes for CAWSVRGARWMGQVNTEAFF. The full variable domain, with the rest looked up from reference TRBV30 and TRBJ1-1, is SQTIHQWPATLVQPVGSPLSLECTVEGTSNPNLYWYRQAAGRGLQLLFYSVGIGQISSEVPQNLSASRPQDRQFILSSKKLLLSDSGFYLCAWSVRGARWMGQVNTEAFFGQGTRLTVV.

Ten or more counts support this clonotype. This chain links TRBV7-8 with TRBJ2-5, with D perhaps given as TRBD1 or TRBD2 (5 bases each). Germline CDR1 and CDR2: SGHVS and FQNEAQ. This CDR3 region has 17 residues. V dropped 5 bases and J dropped 5 bases, with 24 bases sitting between them. CDR3 amino acids: CASSPRGWGWASETQYF. Here the CDR3 DNA reads TGTGCCAGCAGCCCGAGGGGATGGGGGTGGGCGTCGGAGACCCAGTACTTC.

This clonotype was seen ten or more times. J is TRBJ2-5 and V is TRBV18; no clear D. The CDR3 has 15 residues. Germline loops: CDR1 KGHSH, CDR2 LQKENI. Trimming removed 2 bases from V and 1 base from J, with 11 bases in between. CDR3 sequence reads: CASSPYKAPQETQYF. The DNA of the CDR3 is TGTGCCAGCTCACCATACAAGGCCCCCCAAGAGACCCAGTACTTC.

This clonotype was recorded many times. This chain connects TRBV2 to TRBJ2-3, with D maybe TRBD2 (5 bases). Germline loops: CDR1 SNHLY, CDR2 FYNNEI. Trimming shortened V by 5 bases and J by 5 bases, and 14 bases separated the two germline ends. CDR3 length: 14 amino acids. CDR3 DNA sequence: TGTGCCAGCAGTCCCCGGGGAGTGGTAGATACGCAGTATTTT. This sequence encodes CASSPRGVVDTQYF.

This clonotype has a count of ten or more. J is TRBJ2-7 and V is TRBV7-9; maybe TRBD2 (5 bases). CDR3 length equals 13 residues. The V and J ends lost 5 bases and 5 bases respectively, with 13 bases between them. The V gene's germline CDR1 is SEHNR and CDR2 FQNEAQ (reference sequence). CDR3 DNA: TGTGCCAGCAGCCCAACCCTAGCCCACGAGCAGTACTTC. It codes for CASSPTLAHEQYF.

This clonotype occurred many times. The chain recombines TRBV19 with TRBJ1-5; D might be TRBD1 (5 bases). The CDR3 is made up of 15 amino acids. The V gene's germline CDR1 is LNHDA and CDR2 SQIVND (reference sequence). Trimming shortened V by 6 bases and J by 0 bases, and 12 bases separated the two germline ends. The CDR3 nucleotides are TGTGCCAGTAGGACATGGGGGGATAGCAATCAGCCCCAGCATTTT. Translation gives CASRTWGDSNQPQHF.

The chain joins TRBV5-1 to TRBJ1-1; the D gene is possibly TRBD1 (5 bases). The length of the CDR3 is 15 residues. The V and J ends lost 4 bases and 1 base respectively, with 14 bases between them. From germline, CDR1 is SGHRS and CDR2 YFSETQ. The CDR3 spells CASSTTGTPNTEAFF. CDR3 nucleotide sequence: TGCGCCAGCAGCACGACCGGGACGCCGAACACTGAAGCTTTCTTT.

This clonotype was counted ten times or more. A read error may be the cause here, since a much bigger clone is one base away. The CDR3 spells CASSFQYEQYF. CDR3 bases: TGTGCCAGCAGCTTTCAGTACGAGCAGTACTTC. The genes are TRBV7-8 and TRBJ2-7; D is unclear. V gave up 3 bases and J gave up 4 bases, with 4 bases separating them. CDR1 and CDR2 (germline): SGHVS, FQNEAQ. The CDR3 length is 11 residues. The full variable domain, with the rest looked up from reference TRBV7-8 and TRBJ2-7, is GAGVSQSPRYKVAKRGQDVALRCDPISGHVSLFWYQQALGQGPEFLTYFQNEAQLDKSGLPSDRFFAERPEGSVSTLKIQRTQQEDSAVYLCASSFQYEQYFGPGTRLTVT.

This clonotype has at least ten counts. The rearrangement links TRBV28 to TRBJ1-2; a possible D gene is TRBD1 (6 bases). Germline V gene sequence: CDR1 MDHEN, CDR2 SYDVKM. The CDR3 is 13 residues long. Trimming took 4 bases from V and 6 from J, leaving 12 bases between them. CDR3 nucleotides: TGTGCCAGCAGTTCCTCGGGGGGCGATGGCTACACCTTC. Translation gives CASSSSGGDGYTF.

At least ten counts were recorded for this clonotype. V is TRBV11-2 and J is TRBJ2-5; no clear D. Germline V gene lookup returns CDR1 SGHAT and CDR2 FQNNGV. Trimming stripped 0 bases from V and 1 base from J, with 9 bases between. The CDR3 spans 15 residues. CDR3 in DNA: TGTGCCAGCAGCTTAGAGGGGTTCCCCCAAGAGACCCAGTACTTC. Translated: CASSLEGFPQETQYF.

Many counts were recorded for this clonotype. The chain links TRBV6-2 or TRBV6-3 to TRBJ2-5; weak D call: TRBD2 (5 bases). CDR1 MNHEY and CDR2 SVGEGT come from the germline V gene. Deletions cut 0 bases from V and 3 bases from J, with 14 bases between. The CDR3 is 16 residues long. This CDR3 is CASSYSWPRGKETQYF. In DNA form, the CDR3 reads TGTGCCAGCAGTTACTCGTGGCCCCGGGGAAAAGAGACCCAGTACTTC.

This clonotype was counted many times. The genes are TRBV10-3 and TRBJ1-1; perhaps TRBD1 as D (6 bases). V was clipped by 4 bases and J by 6 bases, with 18 bases between them. The length of the CDR3 is 15 residues. CDR1 and CDR2 from the germline V gene are ENHRY and SYGVKD. The CDR3 loop reads CAISVARTADAEAFF. The CDR3 DNA follows: TGTGCCATCAGTGTAGCCCGGACAGCCGACGCTGAAGCTTTCTTT.

This clonotype was observed at least ten times. J is TRBJ2-7 and V is TRBV27, with 10 nucleotides matching TRBD1. Germline CDR1 is MNHEY and CDR2 is SMNVEV (reference sequence). The CDR3 extends over 15 amino acids. The V gene end was trimmed by 5 bases and the J gene end by 2 bases; junction bases not matched to a gene: 6. The DNA for the CDR3 is TGTGCCAGCAGTCTCGGGACAGGGGAACCCTACGAGCAGTACTTC. This codes for CASSLGTGEPYEQYF.

This clonotype was counted many times. The rearrangement joins TRBV27 to TRBJ2-2; no definite D call. The length of the CDR3 is 14 residues. CDR1 is MNHEY, CDR2 SMNVEV, per germline (reference sequence). Trimming removed 0 bases at V and 5 bases at J, with 7 bases between. The CDR3 loop reads CASSLSVMTGELFF. The CDR3 DNA sequence: TGTGCCAGCAGTTTATCGGTCATGACCGGGGAGCTGTTTTTT.

The chain recombines TRBV3-1 with TRBJ1-5; maybe TRBD1 (6 bases). V was clipped by 1 base and J by 7 bases, with 11 bases between them. CDR1 and CDR2 (germline): LGHDT, YNNKEL (reference sequence). The CDR3 contains 14 residues. The CDR3 is CASSQGPGEQPQHF. CDR3 nucleotides: TGTGCCAGCAGCCAAGGACCAGGGGAACAGCCCCAGCATTTT.

In this sample, this clonotype turned up a few times. The chain combines TRBV15 with TRBJ1-2, with D perhaps TRBD1 (6 bases). The V end was cut by 4 bases, the J end by 8 bases, with 17 bases between. The CDR3 sequence is 14 residues long. Germline values: CDR1 LNHNV, CDR2 YYDKDF (reference sequence). In DNA form, the CDR3 reads TGTGCCACCAGCACCCGCACAGGGAATGGAGGCTACACCTTC. Its translation is CATSTRTGNGGYTF. The whole variable domain, remainder taken from reference TRBV15 and TRBJ1-2, is DAMVIQNPRYQVTQFGKPVTLSCSQTLNHNVMYWYQQKSSQAPKLLFHYYDKDFNNEADTPDNFQSRRPNTSFCFLDIRSPGLGDTAMYLCATSTRTGNGGYTFGSGTRLTVV.

Ten or more counts support this clonotype. The J gene is TRBJ1-1, the V gene TRBV6-5; D might be TRBD1 (5 bases). Germline V lookup: CDR1 MNHEY, CDR2 SVGAGI. The germline V and J ends were trimmed by 6 bases and 4 bases, with 18 bases remaining between them. This CDR3 has 15 residues. The CDR3 nucleotides are TGTGCCAGCAGCTGGCAGGGCGACCTGGGCACTGAAGCTTTCTTT. Translating it yields CASSWQGDLGTEAFF.

Many counts were recorded for this clonotype. The chain is built from TRBV6-2 or TRBV6-3 and TRBJ1-2, with D tentatively TRBD1 (5 bases). Germline lookup yields CDR1 MNHEY and CDR2 SVGEGT. The CDR3 sequence is 14 residues long. V lost 3 bases and J lost 5, with 13 bases in between. CDR3 protein: CASSYLGGLYGYTF. The CDR3 nucleotides read TGTGCCAGCAGTTATCTCGGGGGACTGTATGGCTACACCTTC.